The 6 T cell receptor beta chains below all came from one sample that was sequenced in a study of OX40 agonist ivuxolimab in advanced cancers. The table came from immunoSEQ multiplex PCR; TCRdb's copy has only in-frame clones and leaves some out. The top ten hold about 4% of the sample, which has 65,000 to 95,000 clones, about 85% seen once. The material was CD4+ or CD8+ T cells sorted from blood, obtained in a trial of the OX40 agonist ivuxolimab. The receptors stem from an adult with an advanced solid tumor such as melanoma, head and neck, liver or kidney cancer.

This chain connects TRBV7-9 to TRBJ2-3; a possible D gene is TRBD2 (6 bases). The CDR3 runs 15 residues. Germline V CDR1 and CDR2: SEHNR, FQNEAQ (reference sequence). V was clipped by 4 bases and J by 2 bases, with 13 bases between them. The DNA for the CDR3 is TGTGCCAGCAGCTCTTGGGACTTTGACACAGATACGCAGTATTTT. Translating gives CASSSWDFDTDTQYF.

The J gene is TRBJ2-7, the V gene TRBV5-4; D unclear. The germline V gene has CDR1 SGHNT and CDR2 YYREEE (reference sequence). The ends were cut back, 3 bases at V and 0 bases at J, with 7 bases in the middle. The CDR3 has 13 amino acids. The CDR3 here is CASSSRFSYEQYF. The CDR3 bases are TGTGCCAGCAGCTCGCGTTTCTCCTACGAGCAGTACTTC. Full variable domain (remainder filled in from reference TRBV5-4 and TRBJ2-7): ETGVTQSPTHLIKTRGQQVTLRCSSQSGHNTVSWYQQALGQGPQFIFQYYREEENGRGNFPPRFSGLQFPNYSSELNVNALELDDSALYLCASSSRFSYEQYFGPGTRLTVT.

The chain has TRBV28 and TRBJ1-1, with 7 nucleotides matching TRBD1. Losses at the gene ends were 2 bases for V and 7 bases for J; bases not matched to a gene: 16. CDR3 length: 17 amino acids. Germline lookup yields CDR1 MDHEN and CDR2 SYDVKM. CDR3 amino acids: CASSLPLLTGKTGEAFF. In DNA, the CDR3 is TGTGCCAGCAGTTTACCCCTACTGACAGGGAAAACAGGTGAAGCTTTCTTT.

J is TRBJ2-3 and V is TRBV6-6; unclear D gene. The CDR3 length is 14 residues. Per germline, CDR1 MNHNY and CDR2 SVGAGI (reference sequence). Between the trimmed V and J ends, which lost 7 bases and 0 bases, there was a span of 11 bases. For the CDR3, the DNA is TGTGCCAGCATAACACACCCAAGCACAGATACGCAGTATTTT. Encoded protein: CASITHPSTDTQYF.

This clone appeared a single time. The V call is TRBV19, the J call TRBJ2-7; D is ambiguous. Trimming removed 3 bases from V and 0 bases from J, with 9 bases in between. The CDR3 extends over 14 amino acids. Germline V gene data show CDR1 as LNHDA and CDR2 as SQIVND (reference sequence). The CDR3 sequence: CASSISRPSYEQYF. The CDR3 nucleotides are TGTGCCAGTAGTATCTCCAGGCCCTCCTACGAGCAGTACTTC.

The rearrangement joins TRBV18 to TRBJ1-2, with 8 bases matching TRBD1. The CDR3 length is 15 residues. The V gene end was trimmed by 3 bases and the J gene end by 6 bases; junction bases not matched to a gene: 9. In germline, CDR1 is KGHSH, CDR2 LQKENI. The CDR3: CASSPGPGQDNGYTF. In DNA, the CDR3 is TGTGCCAGCTCACCTGGGCCGGGACAGGATAATGGCTACACCTTC. Complete variable domain (other parts from reference TRBV18 and TRBJ1-2): NAGVMQNPRHLVRRRGQEARLRCSPMKGHSHVYWYRQLPEEGLKFMVYLQKENIIDESGMPKERFSAEFPKEGPSILRIQQVVRGDSAAYFCASSPGPGQDNGYTFGSGTRLTVV.